This entry lists 9 T cell receptor beta chains sequenced from one sample in a study of cytomegalovirus exposure and HLA in healthy donors. The PCR employed 60 Vbeta primers together with 13 Jbeta primers. Generated by immunoSEQ multiplex PCR, the TCRdb table keeps only in-frame clones and is missing some. The sample records under 200,000 clones, around 74% being singletons. The sequenced sample was PBMCs. Every receptor here comes from a female donor in good health and CMV-seronegative.

This sequence joins TRBV23-1 and TRBJ1-1; no clear D gene. TRBV23-1 is known as an ORF, though its function is uncertain. V was trimmed by 2 bases and J by 5 bases, leaving 18 bases between them. The CDR3 length is 16 residues. This chain's CDR3 is CASSQNRRGEVTEAFF. The CDR3, as DNA: TGCGCCAGCAGTCAAAATCGGCGGGGAGAAGTTACTGAAGCTTTCTTT.

The V call is TRBV6-5, the J call TRBJ1-1; tentative D call: TRBD1 (6 bases). This CDR3 is 14 amino acids long. With 8 bases removed from V and 4 bases from J, the gap between germline ends came to 17 bases. Germline CDR1 is MNHEY and CDR2 is SVGAGI. CDR3 DNA sequence: TGTGCCAGCGGGGGGGGCAGTCGAACCACTGAAGCTTTCTTT. Translating it yields CASGGGSRTTEAFF.

The genes are TRBV19 and TRBJ1-1, with a possible D match to TRBD1 (5 bases). Trimming stripped 4 bases from V and 1 base from J, with 10 bases between. Germline CDR1 is LNHDA and CDR2 is SQIVND (reference sequence). The CDR3 runs 14 residues. The CDR3 here is CASSRFGGNTEAFF. CDR3 DNA: TGTGCCAGTAGTAGATTCGGGGGGAACACTGAAGCTTTCTTT.

This clone was recorded a few times. The V call is TRBV4-3, the J call TRBJ1-2; no clear D. The CDR3 is 15 amino acids. V lost 0 bases, J lost 2 bases, and 10 bases lay in between. Germline loops: CDR1 LGHNA, CDR2 YSLEER. The CDR3 DNA reads as TGCGCCAGCAGCCAAGAGATAAAAGCAAACTATGGCTACACCTTC. Protein sequence: CASSQEIKANYGYTF.

This clone has only a few counts. The V and J genes are TRBV27 and TRBJ2-7, with 7 bases lining up with TRBD1. CDR3 length equals 13 residues. With V trimmed by 4 bases and J by 6 bases, 6 bases remained unmatched. Germline V gene data show CDR1 as MNHEY and CDR2 as SMNVEV (reference sequence). The CDR3 loop reads CASSSPRDSEQYF. Written as DNA, the CDR3 is TGTGCCAGCAGTTCTCCTCGGGACAGCGAGCAGTACTTC.

This clone was detected a few times. This rearrangement joins TRBV19 to TRBJ2-1; D may be TRBD2 (5 bases). Germline CDR1 and CDR2: LNHDA and SQIVND (reference sequence). This CDR3 has 18 residues. V shed 4 bases and J shed 0 bases, with 19 bases lying between them. The chain's CDR3 is CASSKPSVGEGSYNEQFF. The CDR3 DNA follows: TGTGCCAGTAGTAAACCTTCCGTGGGAGAAGGCTCCTACAATGAGCAGTTCTTC.

The chain combines TRBV4-1 with TRBJ2-7; 7 bases agree with TRBD1. The junction had 3 bases not matched to a gene; V was cut back by 1 base and J by 3 bases. This CDR3 region has 14 residues. Germline V gene lookup returns CDR1 MGHRA and CDR2 YSYEKL. The CDR3 DNA sequence: TGCGCCAGCAGCCAAGGACAGGGCGTCTACGAGCAGTACTTC. This gives the protein CASSQGQGVYEQYF.

This sequence joins TRBV6-1 and TRBJ2-3, with a possible D match to TRBD2 (6 bases). The V end was cut by 8 bases, the J end by 4 bases, with 19 bases between. Per the germline V gene, CDR1 is MNHNS and CDR2 is SASEGT. The CDR3 totals 15 residues. CDR3 residues: CASSGLATGADTQYF. The CDR3 nucleotides read TGTGCCAGCTCGGGACTGGCTACGGGGGCAGATACGCAGTATTTT.

The chain recombines TRBV19 with TRBJ1-2; 9 positions match TRBD1. J lost 5 bases, V lost 2 bases, and 15 bases had no gene match. From germline, CDR1 is LNHDA and CDR2 SQIVND (reference sequence). The CDR3 runs 18 residues. In nucleotides, the CDR3 is TGTGCCAGTAGTATAACGCTCCTCCGGGACAGGGCCCAGTATGGCTACACCTTC. Its translation is CASSITLLRDRAQYGYTF.